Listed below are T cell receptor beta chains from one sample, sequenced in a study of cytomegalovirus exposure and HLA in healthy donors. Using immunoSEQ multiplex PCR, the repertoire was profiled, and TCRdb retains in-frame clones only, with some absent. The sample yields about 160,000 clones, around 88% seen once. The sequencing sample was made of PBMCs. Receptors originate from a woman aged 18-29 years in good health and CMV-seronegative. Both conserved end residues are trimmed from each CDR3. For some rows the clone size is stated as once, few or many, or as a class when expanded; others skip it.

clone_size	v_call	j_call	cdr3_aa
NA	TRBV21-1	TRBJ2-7	ASSPSTGSCLYEQY
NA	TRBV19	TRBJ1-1	ASSIGTGITEAF
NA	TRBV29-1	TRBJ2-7	SAWTGDEAYEQY
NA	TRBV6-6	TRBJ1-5	ASSYDAAGWPQH
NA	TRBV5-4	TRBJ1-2	ASSRDRGQDTYYT
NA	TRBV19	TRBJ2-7	ASSSEFTSYEQY
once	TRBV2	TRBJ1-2	ASSFKGGGLDGYT
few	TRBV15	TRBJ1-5	ATRSATGSNQPQH
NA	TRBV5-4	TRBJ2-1	ASSPDMKYYNEQF
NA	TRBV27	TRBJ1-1	ASSPGTGVFGTF
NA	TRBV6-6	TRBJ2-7	ASSYEAGSSYEQY
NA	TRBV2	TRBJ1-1	ASSLAKNTEAF
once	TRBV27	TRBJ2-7	ASSLRLDSYEQY
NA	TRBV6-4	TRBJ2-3	ASSDSGTTDTQY
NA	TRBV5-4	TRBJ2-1	ASSLGPAVNYNEQF
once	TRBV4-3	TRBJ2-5	ASSQAQGAIEETQY
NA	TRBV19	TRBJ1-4	ASSLGRNEKLF
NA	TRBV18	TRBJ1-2	ASSLGTGPYGYT
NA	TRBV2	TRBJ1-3	ASSGGPTGSAGNTIY
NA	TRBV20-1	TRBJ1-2	SAGLGSGYT
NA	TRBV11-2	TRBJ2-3	ASSLGPGRGDTQY
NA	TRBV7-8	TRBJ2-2	ASSLNGQVGTGELF
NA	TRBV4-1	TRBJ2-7	ASSQVGGSRTSYEQY
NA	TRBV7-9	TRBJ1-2	ASSSPTAGPNGYT
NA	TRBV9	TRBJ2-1	ASSVGRGTYNEQF
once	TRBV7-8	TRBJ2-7	ASSRSSAYRREQY
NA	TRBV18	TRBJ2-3	ASSPTRDTQY
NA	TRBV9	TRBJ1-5	ASSAGTGGLSNQPQH
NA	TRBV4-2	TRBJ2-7	ASSQESGGAYEQY
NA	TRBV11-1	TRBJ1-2	ASSFTGELNYGYT
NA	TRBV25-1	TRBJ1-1	ASSERVEGPEAF
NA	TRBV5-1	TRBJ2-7	ASSFSTGRREFSYEQY
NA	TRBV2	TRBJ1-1	ASSTTRNTEAF
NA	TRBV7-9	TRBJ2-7	ASSLGQGAYEQY
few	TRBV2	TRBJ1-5	ASSLRDRMGSNQPQH
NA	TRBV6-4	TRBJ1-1	ASRDTSKLNTEAF
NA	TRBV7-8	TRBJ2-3	ASSPRTSGVLNTQY
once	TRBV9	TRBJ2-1	ASSVGPQGTPNEQF
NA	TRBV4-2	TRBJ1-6	ASSLDEQVSPLH
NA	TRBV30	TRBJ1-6	ASSDTSYNSPLH
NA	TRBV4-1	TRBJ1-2	ASSQLQGNYGYT
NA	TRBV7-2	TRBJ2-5	ASSSRAGGSAQY
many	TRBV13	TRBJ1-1	ASSLGLAGFNTEAF